The count of the clone carrying this TCR beta chain is one. Sequencing was at deep level. Libraries were prepared by immunoSEQ multiplex PCR; TCRdb keeps only in-frame clonotypes and omits some of them. This sample has about 2.4 million clones, with approximately 93% found just once. With 4 bases clipped from V and 10 bases from J, the junction kept 16 bases outside the gene matches. Germline CDR1 reads LGHNA; CDR2 reads YNFKEQ. This CDR3 region has 17 residues. The sample comes from a study of shared clonotypes between healthy human individuals. The TCR originated in a man aged 18 to 30 in good health. Some clones in this sample may be carry-over from other donors' samples. Sequenced sample: naive CD4+ T cells from PBMCs. As for subset: CD45RA+ positively selected. V gene TRBV4-2 combines with J gene TRBJ2-1, with 10 bases lining up with TRBD2. The CDR3 protein is CASSPRVAGGGAQEQFF. In nucleotides, the CDR3 is TGTGCCAGCAGCCCCCGGGTAGCGGGAGGTGGGGCACAAGAGCAGTTCTTC.